The source of this TCR beta chain is a study of T cells in Graves' hyperthyroidism and ophthalmopathy. Under 3 months was the duration of disease in ophthalmopathy patients, who also had a Clinical Activity Score of at least 3 and a NOSPECS grade of at least 4. Exclusions: uncontrolled infection, other autoimmune disease, pregnancy, lactation. Whole-study findings and limits: A 13 V-J signature model discriminated ophthalmopathy versus stable hyperthyroidism. Blood also showed most of the thyroid clonotypes that were expanded above 0.001.

Researchers took RNA transcripts and amplified the TCR beta CDR3 regions from them. An initial round of RT-PCR targeting the TCR CDR3 relied on the HTBI primer set. Via MiXCR, TCRdb re-called the multiplex PCR reads, giving one row per CDR3 protein. Among over 300,000 distinct CDR3 sequences, about 13% were seen once, and the ten largest hold 34%. This clonotype has at least ten counts. The antigen is not known. Germline V gene lookup returns CDR1 LGHDT and CDR2 YNNKEL (reference sequence). The CDR3 totals 16 residues. V lost 2 bases and J lost 5; bases outside the gene matches: 10. Sequenced: blood. This clonotype originated in a middle-aged woman with Graves' ophthalmopathy. V and J are TRBV3-1 and TRBJ1-1; 8 bases agree with TRBD1. DNA for the CDR3: TGTGCCAGCAGCCAATATCTCAAGACAGGGGCTACTGAAGCTTTCTTT. Its protein is CASSQYLKTGATEAFF.